Sequencing of this T cell receptor (beta chain) was carried out in a study of vaccination and CD4 T cells after COVID-19. The treatment is: roughly 11-day PBMC culture with coronavirus spike peptide pools or control peptides (ViraFEST assay). Germline V gene sequence: CDR1 DFQATT, CDR2 SNEGSKA (reference sequence). V lost 2 bases and J 0 bases, leaving 10 bases between the germline ends. CDR3 length: 14 amino acids. A note on this clonotype: The target antigen is unknown.

Cultured CD4+ T cell DNA underwent sequencing with the Oncomine TCR Beta short-read assay. TCRdb reprocessed the PCR reads with MiXCR, giving one entry per CDR3 protein. The sample contains about 15,000 distinct CDR3 sequences, 52% of which appear only once. J is TRBJ1-1 and V is TRBV20-1; D is unclear. The clonotype originates from a human donor who had recovered from COVID-19. Sequencing was done on a sample of CD4+ T cells from blood, cultured in vitro. The CDR3 bases are TGCAGTGCTAGATCAGGAGGAATGAACACTGAAGCTTTCTTT. It yields the protein CSARSGGMNTEAFF.